This T cell receptor beta chain was captured by sequencing in a study of CXCR3-negative and CXCR3-positive naive CD8 T cells. Germline V gives CDR1 MGHRA, CDR2 YSYEKL. The CDR3 is made up of 15 amino acids. UMI-labeled 5' RACE yielded the TRB cDNA libraries. TCRdb reprocessed the 5' RACE reads; each CDR3 protein has one entry and no DNA is given. Here the sample table reports 100,000 or so distinct CDR3 sequences. Sequenced material: naive CXCR3- CD8+ T cells from blood. Subset noted: CD45RO-CCR7+CD27+CD95- naive CD8+ T cells lacking CXCR3 (TNR3-). This TCR was sampled from a human donor in good health. Some clones in this sample may be carry-over from other donors' samples. The V call is TRBV4-1, the J call TRBJ2-7; without DNA, the TCRdb call of TRBD1 cannot be checked. The CDR3 loop is CASSQTTASSYEQYF.